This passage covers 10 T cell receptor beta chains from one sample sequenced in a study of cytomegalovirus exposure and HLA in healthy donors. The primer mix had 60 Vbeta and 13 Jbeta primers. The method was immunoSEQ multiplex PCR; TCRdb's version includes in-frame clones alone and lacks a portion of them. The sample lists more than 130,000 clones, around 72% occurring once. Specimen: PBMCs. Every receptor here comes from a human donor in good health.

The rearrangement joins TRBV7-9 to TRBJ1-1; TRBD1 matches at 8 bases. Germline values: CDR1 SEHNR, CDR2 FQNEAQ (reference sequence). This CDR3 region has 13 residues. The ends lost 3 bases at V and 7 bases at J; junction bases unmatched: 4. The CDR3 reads CASSLTGAREAFF. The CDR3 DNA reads TGTGCCAGCAGCTTGACAGGGGCCCGTGAAGCTTTCTTT.

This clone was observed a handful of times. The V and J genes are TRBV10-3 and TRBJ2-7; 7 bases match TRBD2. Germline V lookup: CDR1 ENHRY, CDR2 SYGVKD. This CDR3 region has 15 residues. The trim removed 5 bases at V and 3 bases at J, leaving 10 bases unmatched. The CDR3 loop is CAISKRQGDYYEQYF. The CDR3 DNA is TGTGCCATCAGTAAACGCCAAGGGGACTACTACGAGCAGTACTTC.

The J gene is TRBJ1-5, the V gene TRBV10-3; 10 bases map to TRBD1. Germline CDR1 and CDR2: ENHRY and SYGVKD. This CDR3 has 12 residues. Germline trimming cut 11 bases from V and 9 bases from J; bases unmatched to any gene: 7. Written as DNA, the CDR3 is TGTGCCGCGGGGACAGGGGAAGCGCCCCAGCATTTT. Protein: CAAGTGEAPQHF.

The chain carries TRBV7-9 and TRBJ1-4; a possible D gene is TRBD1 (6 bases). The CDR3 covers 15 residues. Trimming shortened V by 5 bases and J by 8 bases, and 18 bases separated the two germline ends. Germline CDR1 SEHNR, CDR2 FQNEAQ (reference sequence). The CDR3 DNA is TGTGCCAGCAGCCCTACTATCCAGGGGTGGGAAAAACTGTTTTTT. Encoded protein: CASSPTIQGWEKLFF.

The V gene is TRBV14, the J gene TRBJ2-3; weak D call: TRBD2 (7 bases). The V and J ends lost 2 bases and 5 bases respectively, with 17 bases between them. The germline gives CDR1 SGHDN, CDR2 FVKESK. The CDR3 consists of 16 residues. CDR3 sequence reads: CASSQLRGAGGDTQYF. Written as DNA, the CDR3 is TGTGCCAGCAGCCAACTACGGGGGGCCGGAGGAGATACGCAGTATTTT.

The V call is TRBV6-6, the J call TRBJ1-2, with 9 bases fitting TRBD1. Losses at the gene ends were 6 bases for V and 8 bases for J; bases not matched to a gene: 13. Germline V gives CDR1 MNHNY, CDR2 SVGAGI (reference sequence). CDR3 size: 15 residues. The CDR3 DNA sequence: TGTGCCAGCAGGATAGCCGGGACAGGGCTGGGGGGCTACACCTTC. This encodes CASRIAGTGLGGYTF.

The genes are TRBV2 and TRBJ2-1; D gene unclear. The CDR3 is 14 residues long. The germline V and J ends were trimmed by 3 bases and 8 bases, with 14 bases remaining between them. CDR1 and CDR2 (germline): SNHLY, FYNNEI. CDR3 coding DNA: TGTGCCAGCAGTGATGTACTTAGCCATGATGAGCAGTTCTTC. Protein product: CASSDVLSHDEQFF.

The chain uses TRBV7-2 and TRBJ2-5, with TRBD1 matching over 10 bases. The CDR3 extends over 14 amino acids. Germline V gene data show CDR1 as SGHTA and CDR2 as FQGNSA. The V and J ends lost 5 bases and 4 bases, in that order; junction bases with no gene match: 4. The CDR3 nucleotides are TGTGCCAGCAGCCCTGACAGGGGGCGAGAGACCCAGTACTTC. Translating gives CASSPDRGRETQYF.

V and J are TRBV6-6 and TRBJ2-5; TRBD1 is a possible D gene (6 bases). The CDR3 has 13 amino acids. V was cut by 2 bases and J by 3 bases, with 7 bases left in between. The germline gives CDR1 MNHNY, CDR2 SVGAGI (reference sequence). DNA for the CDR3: TGTGCCAGCAGTTACGCAGGGGAAGAGACCCAGTACTTC. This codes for CASSYAGEETQYF.

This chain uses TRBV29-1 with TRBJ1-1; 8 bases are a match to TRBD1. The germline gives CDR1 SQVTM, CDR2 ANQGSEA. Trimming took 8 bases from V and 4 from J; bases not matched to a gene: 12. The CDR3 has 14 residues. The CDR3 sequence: CSIRTGPRGTEAFF. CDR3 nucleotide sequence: TGCAGCATCCGGACAGGGCCACGCGGCACTGAAGCTTTCTTT.